This paragraph covers one T cell receptor (beta chain) sequence. The sample comes from a study of T cell changes during pregnancy in multiple sclerosis. The table came from immunoSEQ multiplex PCR; TCRdb's copy has only in-frame clones and leaves some out. The sample holds 73,000 or so clones, roughly 88% seen once. This CDR3 region has 14 residues. Per the germline V gene, CDR1 is KGHSH and CDR2 is LQKENI. Trimming stripped 2 bases from V and 8 bases from J, with 12 bases between. The TCR sequence derives from a female donor in good health, enrolled as a control in a pregnancy study. The sequencing used peripheral blood, collected after pregnancy. The chain employs TRBV18 and TRBJ1-4; no definite D call. The CDR3 DNA is TGTGCCAGCTCACCATGGCAGAGGGAGGAAAAACTGTTTTTT. Amino acids: CASSPWQREEKLFF.